This T cell receptor (beta chain) was captured by sequencing in a study of beta chain features in type 1 diabetes. General observations from the study: Compared with healthy donors, patients appeared to share more similar naive, central memory and regulatory TCRB repertoires. A moderate, significant TCRB CDR3 shortening appeared in type 1 diabetes across four CD4+ subsets.

In germline, CDR1 is SEHNR, CDR2 FQNEAQ (reference sequence). The CDR3 is 13 amino acids. Trimming took off 5 bases at V and 8 bases at J, with 12 bases between the two ends. Concerning this clone itself: Its antigen is currently unknown.

Isolated RNA was reverse transcribed in full, so expressed TCRB transcripts were sequenced. Profiled with immunoSEQ multiplex PCR; TCRdb holds only in-frame clones, not every one. The sample lists about 650,000 clones, around 12% occurring once. The gene calls are TRBV7-9 and TRBJ1-4; D possibly corresponds to TRBD1 (6 bases). Sequencing was carried out using naive CD4+ T cells from blood. This TCR came from a man aged 25 to 45 with type 1 diabetes. The CDR3 DNA reads TGTGCCAGCAGCCGCGGGACATCCGAAAAACTGTTTTTT. It is translated as CASSRGTSEKLFF.